Below, 6 T cell receptor beta chains from the same sample are listed, as sequenced in a study of T-cell reconstitution after alpha-beta-depleted transplantation in children. Unique molecular identifiers were built into the TCRbeta library. From the PCR reads, TCRdb called clonotypes with MiXCR, one entry per CDR3 protein. The data contain hundreds of thousands of distinct CDR3 sequences, 15% to 20% of them seen just once; the ten biggest clones take up roughly 3.3%. The sample in question was PBMCs from the stem cell graft donor, obtained from the stem cell graft. These receptors originate from a human donor who donated a stem cell graft to a child with acute lymphoblastic leukemia.

V usage is TRBV20-1 and J usage is TRBJ2-3; D perhaps matches TRBD2 (6 bases). The CDR3 is 14 amino acids. The V end lost 7 bases, the J end lost 6 bases, and 20 bases lay between the germline ends. The germline V gene encodes CDR1 DFQATT and CDR2 SNEGSKA (reference sequence). The CDR3 reads CSGRDRLARDTQYF. Written as DNA, the CDR3 is TGCAGTGGAAGAGATCGGCTAGCGCGTGATACGCAGTATTTT.

The rearrangement uses TRBV27 and TRBJ1-4, with no clear D. Germline CDR1 MNHEY, CDR2 SMNVEV (reference sequence). The CDR3 is 13 amino acids. V was pared by 4 bases and J by 8 bases, with 11 bases between. The DNA of the CDR3 is TGTGCCAGCAGTTCTCCGGTGGGGGAAAAACTGTTTTTT. Protein product: CASSSPVGEKLFF.

The gene calls are TRBV4-1 and TRBJ2-1; TRBD2 matches 9 bases. V lost 0 bases and J lost 9; bases outside the gene matches: 6. Germline V CDR1 and CDR2: MGHRA, YSYEKL. The CDR3 consists of 15 residues. CDR3 amino acids: CASSQESGRFSEQFF. The DNA for the CDR3 is TGCGCCAGCAGCCAAGAAAGCGGGAGGTTCAGTGAGCAGTTCTTC.

This clonotype was seen a few times. This chain connects TRBV7-2 to TRBJ1-6; D is unclear. The CDR3 contains 16 residues. Germline values: CDR1 SGHTA, CDR2 FQGNSA. V was cut by 4 bases and J by 3 bases, with 13 bases left in between. In nucleotides, the CDR3 is TGTGCCAGCAGCTCCGTGGACGGATTCTATAATTCACCCCTCCACTTT. It is translated as CASSSVDGFYNSPLHF.

The V call is TRBV7-6, the J call TRBJ2-4; TRBD2 matches at 9 bases. Looked up from germline, CDR1 is SGHVS and CDR2 is FNYEAQ. Trimming cost V 5 bases and J 8 bases; bases outside gene matches: 16. This CDR3 is built from 17 residues. The chain's CDR3 is CASSRSLAGYDGDIQYF. The CDR3 nucleotides are TGTGCCAGCAGCCGGAGTCTAGCGGGATACGATGGAGACATTCAGTACTTC.

This clonotype was picked up a small number of times. The rearrangement links TRBV6-5 to TRBJ2-2; a weak D match, TRBD2 (5 bases). Germline CDR1 MNHEY, CDR2 SVGAGI. The length of the CDR3 is 14 residues. The germline V and J ends were trimmed by 2 bases and 3 bases, with 7 bases remaining between them. As DNA, the CDR3 is TGTGCCAGCAGTTACGCTAGCCACACCGGGGAGCTGTTTTTT. Protein sequence: CASSYASHTGELFF.